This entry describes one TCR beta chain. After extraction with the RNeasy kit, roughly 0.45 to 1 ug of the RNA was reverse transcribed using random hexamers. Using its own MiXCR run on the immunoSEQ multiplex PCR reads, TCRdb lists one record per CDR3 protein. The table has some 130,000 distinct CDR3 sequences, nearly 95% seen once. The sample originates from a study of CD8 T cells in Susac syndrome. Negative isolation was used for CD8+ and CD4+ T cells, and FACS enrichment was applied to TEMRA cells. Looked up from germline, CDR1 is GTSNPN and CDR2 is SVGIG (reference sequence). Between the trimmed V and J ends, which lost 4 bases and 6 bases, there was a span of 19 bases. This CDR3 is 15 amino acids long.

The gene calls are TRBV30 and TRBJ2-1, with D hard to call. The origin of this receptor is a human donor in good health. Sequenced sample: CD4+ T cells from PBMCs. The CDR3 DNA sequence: TGTGCCTGGACCCGTGGGCTAGTCCCCTTCAATGAGCAGTTCTTC. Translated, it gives CAWTRGLVPFNEQFF.